This TCR beta chain was retrieved from a study of cytomegalovirus exposure and HLA in healthy donors. Study overall: The study's early data release held about 80 million unique TCRs from HLA-typed donors.

V lost 0 bases, J lost 3 bases, and 16 bases lay in between. The CDR3 extends over 16 amino acids. The germline gives CDR1 SGDLS, CDR2 YYNGEE. Of note for this clone: Its target is not known.

Study findings and constraints: Researchers counted 164 TCR beta chains as cytomegalovirus-associated. According to a later analysis, donors in an Asian-associated ancestry cluster reportedly had fewer N-insertions than the approximately 720-donor mean.

Vbeta (60) and Jbeta (13) primers were used in the PCR. Produced via immunoSEQ multiplex PCR; TCRdb's table is partial and in-frame only. Counted here are 150,000 or so clones, about 74% occurring once; the ten biggest clones make up 4.3%. The sequence was obtained from a man between 18 and 35 years old in good health and CMV-seropositive. The V call is TRBV9, the J call TRBJ2-7, with D perhaps matching TRBD1 (6 bases). The sequenced material came from PBMCs. The CDR3 here is CASSVGGPVHYYEQYF. DNA for the CDR3: TGTGCCAGCAGCGTAGGGGGGCCGGTCCACTACTACGAGCAGTACTTC.